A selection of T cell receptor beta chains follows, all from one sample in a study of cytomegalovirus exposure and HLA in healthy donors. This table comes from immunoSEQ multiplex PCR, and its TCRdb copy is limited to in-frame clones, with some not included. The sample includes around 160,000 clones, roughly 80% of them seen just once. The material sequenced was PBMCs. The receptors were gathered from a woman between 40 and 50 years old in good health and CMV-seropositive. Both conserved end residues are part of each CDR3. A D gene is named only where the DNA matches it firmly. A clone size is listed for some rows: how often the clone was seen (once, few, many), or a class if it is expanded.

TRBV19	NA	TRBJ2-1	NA	TGTGCCAGTAGTAGACCAGGGGACTACAATGAGCAGTTCTTC	CASSRPGDYNEQFF
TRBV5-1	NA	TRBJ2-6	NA	TGCGCCAGCAGGACAGCTCGCTCTGGGGCCAACGTCCTGACTTTC	CASRTARSGANVLTF
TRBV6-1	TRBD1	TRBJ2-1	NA	TGTGCCAGCAGTGAATTTCAGGGGGCTAAGTTCTTC	CASSEFQGAKFF
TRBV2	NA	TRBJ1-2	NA	TGTGCCAGCAGTTTTGACAGGCCCCCCGTAGGCTACACCTTC	CASSFDRPPVGYTF
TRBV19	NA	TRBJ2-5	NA	TGTGCCAGTACCTCGACTGGCGAGACCCAGTACTTC	CASTSTGETQYF
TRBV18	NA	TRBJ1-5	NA	TGTGCCAGCTCACCGGGGCAGGGTGGAAATCAGCCCCAGCATTTT	CASSPGQGGNQPQHF
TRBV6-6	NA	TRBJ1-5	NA	TGTGCCAGCAGTTACTCGGGGGGGGTCGACAATCAGCCCCAGCATTTT	CASSYSGGVDNQPQHF
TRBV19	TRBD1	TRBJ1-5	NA	TGTGCCAGTAGTATAATCCCGGGACAGGTAATCTATAGCAATCAGCCCCAGCATTTT	CASSIIPGQVIYSNQPQHF
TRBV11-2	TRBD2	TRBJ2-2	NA	TGTGCCAGCAGCTTAGATCTCCGGGACTATGCGAACACCGGGGAGCTGTTTTTT	CASSLDLRDYANTGELFF
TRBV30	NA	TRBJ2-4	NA	TGTGCCTGTACTACTACAGGGACGAGGGGAAACATTCAGTACTTC	CACTTTGTRGNIQYF
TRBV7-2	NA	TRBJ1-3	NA	TGTGCCAGCAGCCCGGGGAGGGGGACCTCTGGAAACACCATATATTTT	CASSPGRGTSGNTIYF
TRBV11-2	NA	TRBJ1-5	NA	TGTGCCAGCAGCTTAGAAGGGGATCAGCCCCAGCATTTT	CASSLEGDQPQHF
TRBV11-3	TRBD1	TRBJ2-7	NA	TGTGCCAGCAGCTTAGGACAGGGCGGCGAGCAGTACTTC	CASSLGQGGEQYF
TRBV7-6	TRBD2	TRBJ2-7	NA	TGTGCCAGCAGCTTGGCGGGAGCAGCCTACGAGCAGTACTTC	CASSLAGAAYEQYF
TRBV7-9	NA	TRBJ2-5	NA	TGTGCCAGCAGCCCGGGGGGCGGACGAACCCAAGAGACCCAGTACTTC	CASSPGGGRTQETQYF
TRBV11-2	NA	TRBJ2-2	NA	TGTGCCAGCAGCTTAGAGTGGGGGCGGGTCGGGGAGCTGTTTTTT	CASSLEWGRVGELFF
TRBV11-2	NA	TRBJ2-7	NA	TGTGCCAGCAGCTTAGTAGCCGGGTTCCCGATTGAGCAGTACTTC	CASSLVAGFPIEQYF
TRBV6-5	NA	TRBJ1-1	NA	TGTGCCAGCAGTTACGCGGGGGGAGGACAGACTGAAGCTTTCTTT	CASSYAGGGQTEAFF
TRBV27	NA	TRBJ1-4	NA	TGTGCCAGCAGCGGCGGGGGGCCTTGGGAAAAACTGTTTTTT	CASSGGGPWEKLFF
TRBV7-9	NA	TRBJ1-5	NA	TGTGCCAGCAGCTTAGACGGAGACAATCAGCCCCAGCATTTT	CASSLDGDNQPQHF
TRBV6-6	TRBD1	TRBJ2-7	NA	TGTGCCAGCAGCCGTGACAGGGAAGCATCCTACGAGCAGTACTTC	CASSRDREASYEQYF
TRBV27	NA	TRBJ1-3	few	TGTGCCAGCAGTTTACGAGGGGGTGGAAACACCATATATTTT	CASSLRGGGNTIYF
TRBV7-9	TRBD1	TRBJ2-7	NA	TGTGCCAGCAGAGGGACAGACTACGAGCAGTACTTC	CASRGTDYEQYF
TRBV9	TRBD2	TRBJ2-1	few	TGTGCCAGCAGTCGAAGTAGCGGGAGTGTGGGTGAGCAGTTCTTC	CASSRSSGSVGEQFF
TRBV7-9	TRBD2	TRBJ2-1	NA	TGTGCCAGCATCCTCGGGGGGGCACCCAATGAGCAGTTCTTC	CASILGGAPNEQFF
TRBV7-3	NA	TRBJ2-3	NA	TGTGCCAGCAGCTTCGGGGGACTCACAGATACGCAGTATTTT	CASSFGGLTDTQYF
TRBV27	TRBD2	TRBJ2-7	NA	TGTGCCAGCAGTTTATCGCTAGCGGGAGGGTACGAGCAGTACTTC	CASSLSLAGGYEQYF
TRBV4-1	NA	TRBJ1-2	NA	TGCGCCAGCAGCCAGGAGGCGGGGGGCTACACCTTC	CASSQEAGGYTF
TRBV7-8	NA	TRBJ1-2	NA	TGTGCCAGCAGCCCGCAGAGACAGGCCGGCTATGGCTACACCTTC	CASSPQRQAGYGYTF
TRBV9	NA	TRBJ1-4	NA	TGTGCCAGCAGCGCCCAGGACATGACTAATGAAAAACTGTTTTTT	CASSAQDMTNEKLFF
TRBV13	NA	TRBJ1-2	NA	TGTGCCAGCAGCTTAGAACAGAGATATGGCTACACCTTC	CASSLEQRYGYTF
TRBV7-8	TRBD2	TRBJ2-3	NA	TGTGCCAGCAGCCCGCCGTGGCGGGAGAGTACAGATACGCAGTATTTT	CASSPPWRESTDTQYF
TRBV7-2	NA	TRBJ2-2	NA	TGTGCCAGCAGCGGACAAACGAACACCGGGGAGCTGTTTTTT	CASSGQTNTGELFF
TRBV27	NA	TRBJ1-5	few	TGTGCCAGCAGTCCTATTAATCAGCCCCAGCATTTT	CASSPINQPQHF
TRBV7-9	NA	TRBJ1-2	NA	TGTGCCAGCGGCTCGACGGAGAACTATGGCTACACCTTC	CASGSTENYGYTF
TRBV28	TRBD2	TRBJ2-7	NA	TGTGCCAGCAGTACCCCGCTGGCGGGAGGCCATCCCTCAAATGGGCAGTACTTC	CASSTPLAGGHPSNGQYF
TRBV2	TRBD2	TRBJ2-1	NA	TGTGCCACCAGGAGCGGGAGGGCGGGAAAGAATGAGCAGTTCTTC	CATRSGRAGKNEQFF
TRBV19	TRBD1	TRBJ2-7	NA	TGTGCCAGCGCAACAGGGGGCACGTACGAGCAGTACTTC	CASATGGTYEQYF
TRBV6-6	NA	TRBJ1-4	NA	TGTGCCAGCGTGATGGGGAGGTCTAATGAAAAACTGTTTTTT	CASVMGRSNEKLFF
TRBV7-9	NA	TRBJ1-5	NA	TGTGCCAGCAGCGCGGGGGAATACCAGCCCCAGCATTTT	CASSAGEYQPQHF
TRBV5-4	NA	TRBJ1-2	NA	TGTGCCAGCAGCTTGGGAGGGTTCGGTGATGGCTACACCTTC	CASSLGGFGDGYTF
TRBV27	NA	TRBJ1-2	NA	TGTGCCAGCAAAAATCCGGGGGGATCGGTTTATGGCTACACCTTC	CASKNPGGSVYGYTF
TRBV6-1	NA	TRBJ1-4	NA	TGTGCCAGCAGATTTCTTGCAACTAATGAAAAACTGTTTTTT	CASRFLATNEKLFF
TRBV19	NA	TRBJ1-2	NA	TGTGCCAGTAGTATATCTGACTCCTTAAGAGGCTACACCTTC	CASSISDSLRGYTF
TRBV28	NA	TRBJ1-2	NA	TGTGCCAGCAGTTTATATCGGGGTAACTATGGCTACACCTTC	CASSLYRGNYGYTF
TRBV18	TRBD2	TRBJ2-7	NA	TGTGCCAGCTCACTAGATACCGGGACGGGAGGTTACGAGCAGTACTTC	CASSLDTGTGGYEQYF
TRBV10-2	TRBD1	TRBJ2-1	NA	TGCGCCAGCAGTGAGAAGGGGGCGTACAATGAGCAGTTCTTC	CASSEKGAYNEQFF
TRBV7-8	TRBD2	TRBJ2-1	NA	TGTGCCAGCAAACTAGCGGGAGCTCGGGGTCAGCAGTTCTTC	CASKLAGARGQQFF
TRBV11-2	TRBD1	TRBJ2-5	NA	TGTGCCAGCAGCCCCCCGGGACAGGGGTTGGGGACCCAGTACTTC	CASSPPGQGLGTQYF
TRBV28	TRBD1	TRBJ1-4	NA	TGTGCCAGCAGTTCGACAGGGGGACCTAATGAAAAACTGTTTTTT	CASSSTGGPNEKLFF
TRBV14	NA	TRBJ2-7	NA	TGTGCCAGCAGCCAAGACGGTGTTGCAAAACGGCAGTACTTC	CASSQDGVAKRQYF
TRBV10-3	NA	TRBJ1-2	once	TGTGCCATCAGTGAGTCGGGGCAGGGGCGCACCCACTATGGCTACACCTTC	CAISESGQGRTHYGYTF
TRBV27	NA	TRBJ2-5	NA	TGTGCCAGCAGTTTATCGACCGGGGAGACCCAGTACTTC	CASSLSTGETQYF
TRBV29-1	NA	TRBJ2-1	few	TGCAGCGTGGTTCTAGCAAGCAGTGAGCAGTTCTTC	CSVVLASSEQFF